Sequencing of this T cell receptor (beta chain) was carried out in a study of blood T cell repertoires in COVID-19. This CDR3 comprises 14 residues. Trimming shortened V by 2 bases and J by 8 bases, and 15 bases separated the two germline ends. Germline CDR1 is LGHDT and CDR2 is YNNKEL (reference sequence). Measured with immunoSEQ multiplex PCR; TCRdb has only the in-frame clones, and not every one. The table includes some 180,000 clones, roughly four fifths detected once. The chain uses TRBV3-1 (or the pseudogene TRBV3-2) and TRBJ1-2; D is possibly TRBD1 (6 bases). The sequence derives from an elderly woman with COVID-19, enrolled during active disease. The sample taken for sequencing was peripheral blood. In DNA, the CDR3 is TGTGCCAGCAGCCAAATCGGGGGGGCGACCGGCTACACCTTC. Translation gives CASSQIGGATGYTF.